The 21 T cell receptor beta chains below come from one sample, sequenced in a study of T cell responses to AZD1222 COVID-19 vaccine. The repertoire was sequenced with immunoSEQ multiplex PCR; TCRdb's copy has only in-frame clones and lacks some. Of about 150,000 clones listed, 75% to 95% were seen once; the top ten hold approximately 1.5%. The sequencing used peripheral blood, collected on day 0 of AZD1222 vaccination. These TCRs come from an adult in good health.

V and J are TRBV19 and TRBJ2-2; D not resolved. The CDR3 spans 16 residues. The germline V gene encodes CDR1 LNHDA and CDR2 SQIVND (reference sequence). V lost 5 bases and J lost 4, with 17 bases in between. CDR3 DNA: TGTGCCAGTAGTTCTCTGACCAGCCGGAGCACCGGGGAGCTGTTTTTT. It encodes CASSSLTSRSTGELFF.

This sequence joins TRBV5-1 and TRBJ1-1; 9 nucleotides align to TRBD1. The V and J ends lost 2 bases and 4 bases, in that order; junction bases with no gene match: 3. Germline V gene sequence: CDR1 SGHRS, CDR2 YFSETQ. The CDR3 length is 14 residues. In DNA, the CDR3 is TGCGCCAGCAGCTTCGCGACAGGGGGCACTGAAGCTTTCTTT. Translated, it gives CASSFATGGTEAFF.

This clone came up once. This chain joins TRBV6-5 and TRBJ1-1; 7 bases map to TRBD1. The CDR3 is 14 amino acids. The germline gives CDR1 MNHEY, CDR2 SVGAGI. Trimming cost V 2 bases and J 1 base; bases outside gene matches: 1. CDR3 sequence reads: CASSYGTENTEAFF. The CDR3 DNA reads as TGTGCCAGCAGTTACGGGACAGAGAACACTGAAGCTTTCTTT.

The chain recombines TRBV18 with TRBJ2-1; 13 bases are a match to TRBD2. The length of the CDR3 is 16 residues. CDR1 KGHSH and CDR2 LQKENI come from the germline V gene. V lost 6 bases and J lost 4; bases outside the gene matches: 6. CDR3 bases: TGTGCCAGCTCCCAGGGACTAGCGGGGTTATACAATGAGCAGTTCTTC. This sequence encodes CASSQGLAGLYNEQFF. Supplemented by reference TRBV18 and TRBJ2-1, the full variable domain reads NAGVMQNPRHLVRRRGQEARLRCSPMKGHSHVYWYRQLPEEGLKFMVYLQKENIIDESGMPKERFSAEFPKEGPSILRIQQVVRGDSAAYFCASSQGLAGLYNEQFFGPGTRLTVL.

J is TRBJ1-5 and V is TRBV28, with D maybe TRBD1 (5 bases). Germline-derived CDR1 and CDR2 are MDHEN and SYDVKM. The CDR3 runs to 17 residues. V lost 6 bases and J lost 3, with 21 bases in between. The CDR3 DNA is TGTGCCAGCAGCCGTGATCGGACACCCGATATCAATCAGCCCCAGCATTTT. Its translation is CASSRDRTPDINQPQHF.

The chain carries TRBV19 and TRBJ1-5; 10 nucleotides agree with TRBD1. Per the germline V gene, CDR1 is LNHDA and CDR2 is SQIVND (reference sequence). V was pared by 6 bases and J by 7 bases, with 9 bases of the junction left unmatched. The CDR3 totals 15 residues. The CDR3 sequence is CASRGIRTGGQPQHF. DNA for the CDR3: TGTGCCAGTAGGGGTATCAGGACAGGGGGGCAGCCCCAGCATTTT.

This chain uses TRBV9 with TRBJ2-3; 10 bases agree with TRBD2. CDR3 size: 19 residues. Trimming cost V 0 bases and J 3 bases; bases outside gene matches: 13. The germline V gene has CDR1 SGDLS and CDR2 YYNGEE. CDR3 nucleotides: TGTGCCAGCAGCGTAGACCCCGAGGGTAGCGGGGGGTTTACAGATACGCAGTATTTT. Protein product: CASSVDPEGSGGFTDTQYF. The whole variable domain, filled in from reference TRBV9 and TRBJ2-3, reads DSGVTQTPKHLITATGQRVTLRCSPRSGDLSVYWYQQSLDQGLQFLIQYYNGEERAKGNILERFSAQQFPDLHSELNLSSLELGDSALYFCASSVDPEGSGGFTDTQYFGPGTRLTVL.

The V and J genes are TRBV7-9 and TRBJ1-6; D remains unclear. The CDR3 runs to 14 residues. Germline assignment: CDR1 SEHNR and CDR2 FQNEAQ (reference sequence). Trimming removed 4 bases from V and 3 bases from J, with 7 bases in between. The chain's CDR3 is CASSSTNYNSPLHF. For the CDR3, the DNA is TGTGCCAGCAGCTCTACGAACTATAATTCACCCCTCCACTTT.

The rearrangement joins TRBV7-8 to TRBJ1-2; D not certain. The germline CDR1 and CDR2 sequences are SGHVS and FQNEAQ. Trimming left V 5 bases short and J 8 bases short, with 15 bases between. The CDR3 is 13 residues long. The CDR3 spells CASSPRRVSGYTF. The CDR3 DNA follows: TGTGCCAGCAGCCCCCGGAGAGTCTCGGGCTACACCTTC. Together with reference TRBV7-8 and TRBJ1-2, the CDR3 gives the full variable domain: GAGVSQSPRYKVAKRGQDVALRCDPISGHVSLFWYQQALGQGPEFLTYFQNEAQLDKSGLPSDRFFAERPEGSVSTLKIQRTQQEDSAVYLCASSPRRVSGYTFGSGTRLTVV.

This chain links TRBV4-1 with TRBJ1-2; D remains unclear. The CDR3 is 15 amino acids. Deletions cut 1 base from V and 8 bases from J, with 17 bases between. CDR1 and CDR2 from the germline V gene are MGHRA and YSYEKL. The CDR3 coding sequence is TGCGCCAGCAGCCAAGTGATGCGGCCGGGCGACGGCTACACCTTC. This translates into CASSQVMRPGDGYTF.

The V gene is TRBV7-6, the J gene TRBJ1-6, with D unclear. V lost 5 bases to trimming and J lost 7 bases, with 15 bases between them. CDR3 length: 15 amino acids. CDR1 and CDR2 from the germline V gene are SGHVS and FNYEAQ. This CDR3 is CASSLDRAPNSPLHF. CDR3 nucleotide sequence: TGTGCCAGCAGCCTAGATCGAGCCCCCAATTCACCCCTCCACTTT.

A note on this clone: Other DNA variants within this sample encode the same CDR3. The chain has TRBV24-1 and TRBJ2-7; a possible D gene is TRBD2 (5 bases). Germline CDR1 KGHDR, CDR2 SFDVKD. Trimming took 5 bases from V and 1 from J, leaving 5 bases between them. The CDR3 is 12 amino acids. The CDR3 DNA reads TGTGCCACCAGTGGAGGGTCCTACGAGCAGTACTTC. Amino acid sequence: CATSGGSYEQYF.

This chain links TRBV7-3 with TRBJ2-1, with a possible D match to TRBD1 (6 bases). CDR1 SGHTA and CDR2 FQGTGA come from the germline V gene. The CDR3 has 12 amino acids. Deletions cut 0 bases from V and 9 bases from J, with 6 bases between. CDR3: CASSLTGGEQFF. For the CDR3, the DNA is TGTGCCAGCAGCTTAACAGGGGGTGAGCAGTTCTTC.

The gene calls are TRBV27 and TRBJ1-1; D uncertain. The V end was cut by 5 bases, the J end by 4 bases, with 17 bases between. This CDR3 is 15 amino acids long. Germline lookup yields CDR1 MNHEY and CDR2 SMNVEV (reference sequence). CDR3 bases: TGTGCCAGCAGTGAGCCCAGGAACCGGGGCACTGAAGCTTTCTTT. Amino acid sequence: CASSEPRNRGTEAFF.

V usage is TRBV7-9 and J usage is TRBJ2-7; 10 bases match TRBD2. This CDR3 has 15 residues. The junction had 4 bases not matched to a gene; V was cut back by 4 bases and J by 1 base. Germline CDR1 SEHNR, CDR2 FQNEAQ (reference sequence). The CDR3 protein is CASSSSGGPSYEQYF. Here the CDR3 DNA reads TGTGCCAGCAGCTCTAGCGGGGGACCATCCTACGAGCAGTACTTC.

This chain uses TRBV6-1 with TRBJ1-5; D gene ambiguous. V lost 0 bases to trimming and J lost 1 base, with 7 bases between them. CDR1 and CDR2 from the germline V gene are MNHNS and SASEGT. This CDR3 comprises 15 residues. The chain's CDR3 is CASSEAPRSNQPQHF. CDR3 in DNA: TGTGCCAGCAGTGAAGCGCCGCGGAGCAATCAGCCCCAGCATTTT.

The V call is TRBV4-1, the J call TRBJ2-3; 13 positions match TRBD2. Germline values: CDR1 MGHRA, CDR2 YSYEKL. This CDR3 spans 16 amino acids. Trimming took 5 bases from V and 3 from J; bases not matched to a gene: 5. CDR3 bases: TGCGCCAGCAGCGCTTCGACTAGCGGGGGGACAGATACGCAGTATTTT. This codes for CASSASTSGGTDTQYF.

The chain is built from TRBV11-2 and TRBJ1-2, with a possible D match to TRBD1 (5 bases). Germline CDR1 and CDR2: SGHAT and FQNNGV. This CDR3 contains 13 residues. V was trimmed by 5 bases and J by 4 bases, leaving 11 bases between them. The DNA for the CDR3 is TGTGCCAGCAGCCGGACATTGGGCTATGGCTACACCTTC. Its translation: CASSRTLGYGYTF.

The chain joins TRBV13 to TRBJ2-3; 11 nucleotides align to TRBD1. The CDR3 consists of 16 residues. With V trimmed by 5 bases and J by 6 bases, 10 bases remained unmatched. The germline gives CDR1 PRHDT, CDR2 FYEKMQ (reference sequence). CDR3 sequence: CASSLLPGTGGDTQYF. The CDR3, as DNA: TGTGCCAGCAGCCTTCTCCCCGGGACAGGGGGGGATACGCAGTATTTT.

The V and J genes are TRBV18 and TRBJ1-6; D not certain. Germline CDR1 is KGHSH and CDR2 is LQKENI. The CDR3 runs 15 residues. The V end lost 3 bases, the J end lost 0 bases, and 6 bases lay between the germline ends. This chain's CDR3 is CASSPQSSYNSPLHF. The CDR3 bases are TGTGCCAGCTCACCCCAGAGCTCCTATAATTCACCCCTCCACTTT.

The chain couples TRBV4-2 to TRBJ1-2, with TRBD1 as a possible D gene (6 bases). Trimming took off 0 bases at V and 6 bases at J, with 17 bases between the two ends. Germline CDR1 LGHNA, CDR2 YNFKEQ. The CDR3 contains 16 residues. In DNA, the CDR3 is TGTGCCAGCAGCCAAGATCGTGTCAGGGGAAGCGATGGCTACACCTTC. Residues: CASSQDRVRGSDGYTF.